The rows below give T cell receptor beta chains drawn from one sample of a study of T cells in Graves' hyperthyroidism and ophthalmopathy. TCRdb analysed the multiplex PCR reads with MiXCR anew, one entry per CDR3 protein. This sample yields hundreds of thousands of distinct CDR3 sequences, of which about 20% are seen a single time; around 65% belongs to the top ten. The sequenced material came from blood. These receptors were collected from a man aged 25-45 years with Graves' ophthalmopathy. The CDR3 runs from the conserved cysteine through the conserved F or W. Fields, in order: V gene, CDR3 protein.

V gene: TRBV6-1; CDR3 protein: CASSEARDRSFDTQYF
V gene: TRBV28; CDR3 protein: CASRKDRVMRETQYF
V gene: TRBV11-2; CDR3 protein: CASTIRGHLGPNEQFF
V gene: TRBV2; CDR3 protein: CASRDRGYTEAFF
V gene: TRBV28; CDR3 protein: CASSSTGSNEKLFF
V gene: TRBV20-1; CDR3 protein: CSADRDANEQFF
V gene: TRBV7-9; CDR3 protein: CASSSEGGDIQYF
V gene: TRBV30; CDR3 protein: CAYTRTGTEAFF
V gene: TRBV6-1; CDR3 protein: CASSGTGREQYF
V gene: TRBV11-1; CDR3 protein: CASSLVGDKNIQYF
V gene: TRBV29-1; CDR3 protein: CSVGTDRVNTEAFF
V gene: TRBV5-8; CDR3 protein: CASSPGTGGWQPQHF
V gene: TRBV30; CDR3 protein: CAWREDREAQPQHF
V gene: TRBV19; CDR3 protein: CASSIARLGPLAKNIQYF
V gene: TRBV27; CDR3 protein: CASSFVGGFTDTQYF
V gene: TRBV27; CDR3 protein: CASSTTTGAYEQYF
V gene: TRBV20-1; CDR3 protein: CSPSSVAYTYNEQFF
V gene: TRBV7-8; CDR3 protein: CASSFRGRAVDTQYF
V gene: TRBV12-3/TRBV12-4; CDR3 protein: CASSLTLTGTEAFF
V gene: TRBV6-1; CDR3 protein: CASSEPGYTEAFF